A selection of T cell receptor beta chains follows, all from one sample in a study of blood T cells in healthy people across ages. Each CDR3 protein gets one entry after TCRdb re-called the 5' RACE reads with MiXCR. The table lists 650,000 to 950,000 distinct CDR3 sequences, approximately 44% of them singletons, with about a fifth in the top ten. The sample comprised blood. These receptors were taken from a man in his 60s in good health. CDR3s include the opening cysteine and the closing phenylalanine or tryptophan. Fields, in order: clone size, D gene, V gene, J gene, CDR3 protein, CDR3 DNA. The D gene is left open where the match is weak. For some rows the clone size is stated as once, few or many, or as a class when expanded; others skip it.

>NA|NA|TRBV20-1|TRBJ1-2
CSAGGGARAGGYTF
TGCAGTGCTGGAGGTGGGGCGCGGGCGGGAGGCTACACCTTC
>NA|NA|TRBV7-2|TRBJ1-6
CASRRDRSSYNSPLHF
TGTGCCAGCAGGCGCGACAGGAGCTCCTATAATTCACCCCTCCACTTT
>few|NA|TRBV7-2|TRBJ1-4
CASSLVPGLTRSTNEKLFF
TGTGCCAGCAGCTTAGTACCGGGACTGACTCGTTCGACTAATGAAAAACTGTTTTTT
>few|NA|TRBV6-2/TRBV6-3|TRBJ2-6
CASKQFGVSSGANVLTF
TGTGCCAGCAAACAGTTCGGGGTCAGCTCTGGGGCCAACGTCCTGACTTTC
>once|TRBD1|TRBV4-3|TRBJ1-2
CASSRGTGDNYGYTF
TGCGCCAGCAGCCGAGGGACAGGGGACAACTATGGCTACACCTTC
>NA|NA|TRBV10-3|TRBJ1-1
CAISESPGRANTEAFF
TGTGCCATCAGTGAGTCGCCGGGCAGGGCGAACACTGAAGCTTTCTTT
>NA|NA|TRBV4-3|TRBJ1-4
CASSQDETGLAEKLFF
TGCGCCAGCAGCCAAGACGAAACAGGGCTAGCTGAAAAACTGTTTTTT
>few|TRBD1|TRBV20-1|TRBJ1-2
CSARGTGGDGYTF
TGCAGTGCTAGAGGGACAGGGGGCGATGGCTACACCTTC
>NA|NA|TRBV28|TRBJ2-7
CASSYLVEQYF
TGTGCCAGCAGTTATTTGGTTGAGCAGTACTTC
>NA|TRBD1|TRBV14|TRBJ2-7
CASSQVMGDRSYEQYF
TGTGCCAGCAGCCAAGTGATGGGGGACAGATCCTACGAGCAGTACTTC
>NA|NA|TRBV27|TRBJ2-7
CASSFRQTLSYEQYF
TGTGCCAGCAGTTTTCGCCAGACCCTCTCCTACGAGCAGTACTTC